This T cell receptor beta chain was recovered during a study of T cell repertoires in cytomegalovirus infection. In the study overall: Evidence of both CMV infection and a matching HLA type came from public TCR beta signatures.

Study-wide results and limits: Dominating the ex vivo response were TCR beta clonotypes that were CMV-specific and HLA-C-restricted.

This CDR3 comprises 17 residues. CDR1 SGHTA and CDR2 FQGNSA come from the germline V gene. The J segment lost 5 bases and the V segment lost 2 bases, leaving 14 bases of the junction unmatched. On this clonotype itself: Its antigen remains unidentified.

TCRdb fed the reads into MiXCR, producing one record per CDR3 protein. There are approximately 73,000 distinct CDR3 sequences in the sample; around 42% occur only once, and about 92% lies in the top ten. V and J are TRBV7-2 and TRBJ2-5; 7 bases agree with TRBD2. This specimen was CD8+ T cells from cultured PBMCs, taken from culture after CMV antigen stimulation. This sequence originates from a human donor in good health (CMV status not recorded). Some clones in this sample may be carry-over from other donors' samples. The CDR3 protein is CASSLSQGLAVLETQYF. CDR3 sequence (DNA): TGTGCCAGCAGCTTATCCCAAGGGCTAGCGGTTCTGGAGACCCAGTACTTC.